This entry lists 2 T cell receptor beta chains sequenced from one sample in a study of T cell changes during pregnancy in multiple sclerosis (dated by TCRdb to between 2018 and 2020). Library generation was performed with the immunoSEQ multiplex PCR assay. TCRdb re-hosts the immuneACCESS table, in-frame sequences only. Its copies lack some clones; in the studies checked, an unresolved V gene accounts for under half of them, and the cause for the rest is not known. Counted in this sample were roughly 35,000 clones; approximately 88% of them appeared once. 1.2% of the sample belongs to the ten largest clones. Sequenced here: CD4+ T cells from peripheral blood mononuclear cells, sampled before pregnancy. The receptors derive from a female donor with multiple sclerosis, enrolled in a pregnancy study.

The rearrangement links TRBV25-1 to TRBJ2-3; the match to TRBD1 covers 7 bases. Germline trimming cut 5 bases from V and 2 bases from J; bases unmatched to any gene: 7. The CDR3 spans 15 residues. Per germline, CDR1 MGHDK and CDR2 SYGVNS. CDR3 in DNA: TGTGCCAGCAGTTACGGGACAGCAGACACAGATACGCAGTATTTT. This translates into CASSYGTADTDTQYF.

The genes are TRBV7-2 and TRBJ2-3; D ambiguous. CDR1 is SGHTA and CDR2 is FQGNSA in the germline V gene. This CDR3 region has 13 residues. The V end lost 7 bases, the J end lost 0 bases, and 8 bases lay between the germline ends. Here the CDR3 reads CASKFTSTDTQYF. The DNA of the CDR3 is TGTGCCAGCAAATTCACTAGCACAGATACGCAGTATTTT. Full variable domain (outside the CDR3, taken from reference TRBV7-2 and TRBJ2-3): GAGVSQSPSNKVTEKGKDVELRCDPISGHTALYWYRQSLGQGLEFLIYFQGNSAPDKSGLPSDRFSAERTGGSVSTLTIQRTQQEDSAVYLCASKFTSTDTQYFGPGTRLTVL.